This T cell receptor (beta chain) was identified in a study of somatic mutations in cytotoxic T cells in rheumatoid arthritis. At the level of the study: Flow-sorting brought some V beta antibody-stained T-cell populations to nearly 100% purity, V beta1+ cells sequenced for TCRB among them.

This clone was observed a single time. Its cognate antigen is unknown. Some clones are missing from TCRdb's copy, which holds only in-frame ones; the method was immunoSEQ multiplex PCR. Of around 11,000 clones listed, roughly 85% were seen once; the top ten hold almost 35%. The study, taken as a whole, reports: Within the rheumatoid arthritis patients, CD8+ clonality went up as age increased (Spearman r of about 0.52). The same was not true of the healthy controls.

With 3 bases clipped from V and 2 bases from J, the junction kept 5 bases outside the gene matches. Germline V gene data show CDR1 as SGDLS and CDR2 as YYNGEE. The CDR3 has 16 amino acids. The receptor comes from an adult with rheumatoid arthritis. The genes are TRBV9 and TRBJ2-3, with 11 bases lining up with TRBD2. Input material: CD8+ T cells sorted from blood. CDR3 residues: CASSGRTSGLTDTQYF. The CDR3 coding sequence is TGTGCCAGCAGCGGCAGGACTAGCGGGCTCACAGATACGCAGTATTTT.